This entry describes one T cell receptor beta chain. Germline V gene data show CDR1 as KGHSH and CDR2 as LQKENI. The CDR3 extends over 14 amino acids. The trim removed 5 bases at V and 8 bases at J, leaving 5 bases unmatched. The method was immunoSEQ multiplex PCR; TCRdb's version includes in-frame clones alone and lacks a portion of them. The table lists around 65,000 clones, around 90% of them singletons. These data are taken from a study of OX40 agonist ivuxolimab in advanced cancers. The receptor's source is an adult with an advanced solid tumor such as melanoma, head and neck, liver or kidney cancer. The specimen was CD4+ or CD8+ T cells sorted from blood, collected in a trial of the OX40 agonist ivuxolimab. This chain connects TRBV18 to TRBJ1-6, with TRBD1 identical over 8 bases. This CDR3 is CASSKQGDDSPLHF. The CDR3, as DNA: TGTGCCAGCTCAAAACAGGGGGACGATTCACCCCTCCACTTT.